The entry that follows covers one T cell receptor beta chain sequence. The antigen is not known. These data belong to a study of OX40 agonist ivuxolimab in advanced cancers. Only in-frame clones appear in the TCRdb table, and some are missing; sequencing was by immunoSEQ multiplex PCR. The sample carries about 38,000 clones, 80% to 90% recorded once. Notes on the study in general: Undetermined was the antigen specificity of the expanded peripheral T cells.

Exclusion applied to patients with autoimmune disease history or systemic immunosuppression. This specimen was CD4+ or CD8+ T cells sorted from blood, taken in a trial of the OX40 agonist ivuxolimab. The receptor was isolated from an adult with an advanced solid tumor such as melanoma, head and neck, liver or kidney cancer.

The chain's CDR3 is CASSVTGGTYEQYF. The CDR3 nucleotides read TGTGCCAGCAGCGTAACGGGGGGGACCTACGAGCAGTACTTC. The V call is TRBV9, the J call TRBJ2-7; 8 bases are shared with TRBD2. CDR1 is SGDLS, CDR2 YYNGEE, per germline. Trimming at V came to 1 base and at J to 2 bases, leaving 2 bases not matched to a gene. CDR3 length: 14 residues.